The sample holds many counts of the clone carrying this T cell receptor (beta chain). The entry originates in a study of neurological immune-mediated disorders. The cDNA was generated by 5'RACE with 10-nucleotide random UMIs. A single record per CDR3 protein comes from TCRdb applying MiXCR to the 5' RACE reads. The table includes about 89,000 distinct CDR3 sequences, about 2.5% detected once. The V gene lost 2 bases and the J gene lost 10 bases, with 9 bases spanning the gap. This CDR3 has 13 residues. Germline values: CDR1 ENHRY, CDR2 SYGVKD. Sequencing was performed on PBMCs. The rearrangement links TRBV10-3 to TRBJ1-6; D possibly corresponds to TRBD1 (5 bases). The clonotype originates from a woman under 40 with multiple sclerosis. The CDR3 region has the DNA TGTGCCATCAGTGAGCAGGGTGGATCACCCCTCCACTTT. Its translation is CAISEQGGSPLHF.